This entry is about one TCR beta chain. Per the authors' pipeline: It was from reference gene primer amplification that nucleated cell counts were estimated. The assay was immunoSEQ multiplex PCR, and TCRdb's table has in-frame clones only and misses some. That table gives V, J and clone size, and the DNA gave D and trimming. The sample consists of approximately 170,000 clones, more than 65% of them appearing once. This specimen belongs to a study of blood T cell repertoires in COVID-19. Study information: Collection of acute and convalescent COVID-19 samples took place in the United States, Italy and Spain.

Germline-derived CDR1 and CDR2 are SEHNR and FQNEAQ (reference sequence). The CDR3 is 14 residues long. V was pared by 5 bases and J by 4 bases, with 14 bases between. Sequenced input: peripheral blood. The clonotype originates from a human donor with acute or convalescent COVID-19. The donor label of this sample is uncertain. This sequence joins TRBV7-9 and TRBJ1-2; perhaps TRBD1 as D (6 bases). CDR3 residues: CASSPEQGGYGYTF. Here the CDR3 DNA reads TGTGCCAGCAGCCCGGAACAGGGCGGCTATGGCTACACCTTC.